This passage covers 16 T cell receptor beta chains from one sample sequenced in a study of blood T cell repertoires in COVID-19. Libraries were prepared by immunoSEQ multiplex PCR; TCRdb keeps only in-frame clonotypes and omits some of them. The table includes 45,000 or so clones, roughly 86% detected once. Sequences were obtained from peripheral blood. Every receptor here comes from a woman between 55 and 75 years old with acute or convalescent COVID-19.

V gene TRBV5-1 combines with J gene TRBJ2-3; 7 bases map to TRBD1. The junction had 4 bases not matched to a gene; V was cut back by 0 bases and J by 0 bases. The CDR3 is made up of 16 amino acids. The germline V gene encodes CDR1 SGHRS and CDR2 YFSETQ. As DNA, the CDR3 is TGCGCCAGCAGCTTGGCCCGGACAGGAAGCACAGATACGCAGTATTTT. Its translation: CASSLARTGSTDTQYF.

This chain connects TRBV6-1 to TRBJ1-4; D unresolved. Trimming removed 2 bases from V and 0 bases from J, with 10 bases in between. The germline CDR1 and CDR2 sequences are MNHNS and SASEGT. This CDR3 has 16 amino acids. Here the CDR3 reads CASSELRFTTNEKLFF. CDR3 in DNA: TGTGCCAGCAGTGAACTCAGGTTTACAACTAATGAAAAACTGTTTTTT.

This chain joins TRBV9 and TRBJ2-1, with 10 positions matching TRBD2. The length of the CDR3 is 14 residues. Losses at the gene ends were 7 bases for V and 7 bases for J; bases not matched to a gene: 8. From germline, CDR1 is SGDLS and CDR2 YYNGEE. The CDR3 region is CASGRTSGKNEQFF. CDR3 nucleotides: TGTGCCAGCGGGAGGACTAGCGGAAAAAATGAGCAGTTCTTC.

This chain links TRBV6-5 with TRBJ1-1; 9 bases are a match to TRBD1. Germline trimming cut 4 bases from V and 5 bases from J; bases unmatched to any gene: 11. Germline loops: CDR1 MNHEY, CDR2 SVGAGI. The CDR3 covers 16 residues. CDR3 in DNA: TGTGCCAGCAGTTTCTTGACAGGGGGACTAAAGACTGAAGCTTTCTTT. It codes for CASSFLTGGLKTEAFF.

The chain is built from TRBV29-1 and TRBJ2-3, with a possible D match to TRBD2 (6 bases). The ends were cut back, 6 bases at V and 1 base at J, with 17 bases in the middle. CDR3 length: 15 amino acids. Per germline, CDR1 SQVTM and CDR2 ANQGSEA. CDR3: CSVTPAGFGTDTQYF. CDR3 bases: TGCAGCGTCACCCCAGCGGGCTTCGGCACAGATACGCAGTATTTT.

The rearrangement links TRBV15 to TRBJ2-5, with TRBD1 matching over 7 bases. This CDR3 region has 14 residues. V was pared by 3 bases and J by 1 base, with 2 bases of the junction left unmatched. Germline V gives CDR1 LNHNV, CDR2 YYDKDF (reference sequence). The CDR3 coding sequence is TGTGCCACCAGCAGGGACAGGAGCCAAGAGACCCAGTACTTC. Translation gives CATSRDRSQETQYF.

This clone has more than one count but fewer than ten. The chain has TRBV10-3 and TRBJ1-3; D may be TRBD1 (6 bases). Germline assignment: CDR1 ENHRY and CDR2 SYGVKD. The V gene lost 10 bases and the J gene lost 0 bases, with 13 bases spanning the gap. The CDR3 runs to 14 residues. The CDR3 DNA follows: TGTGCCACCAAGACAGGTACCTCTGGAAACACCATATATTTT. It specifies CATKTGTSGNTIYF.

The chain recombines TRBV5-1 with TRBJ1-6, with 11 bases lining up with TRBD1. The germline gives CDR1 SGHRS, CDR2 YFSETQ. The CDR3 spans 12 residues. Trimming cost V 4 bases and J 13 bases; bases outside gene matches: 1. CDR3: CASSRDRGPLHF. The CDR3 coding sequence is TGCGCCAGCAGCAGGGACAGGGGGCCCCTCCACTTT.

The V gene is TRBV4-1, the J gene TRBJ2-1; TRBD1 is a possible D gene (5 bases). The V and J ends lost 0 bases and 6 bases respectively, with 15 bases between them. The germline V gene encodes CDR1 MGHRA and CDR2 YSYEKL. This CDR3 is built from 16 residues. This CDR3 reads CASSQDLIRGSNEQFF. Here the CDR3 DNA reads TGCGCCAGCAGCCAAGATCTGATAAGGGGCAGCAATGAGCAGTTCTTC.

The chain employs TRBV7-6 and TRBJ2-2; TRBD2 aligns across 14 bases. This CDR3 spans 15 amino acids. V shed 8 bases and J 6 bases; nucleotides not matched to a gene: 5. Germline CDR1 is SGHVS and CDR2 is FNYEAQ. In nucleotides, the CDR3 is TGTGCCAGCCAGCGACTAGCGGGGGGGCCCGGGGAGCTGTTTTTT. Its protein product is CASQRLAGGPGELFF.

The rearrangement links TRBV19 to TRBJ2-7, with a weak D call TRBD1 (6 bases). The CDR3 is 13 residues long. The germline V gene has CDR1 LNHDA and CDR2 SQIVND (reference sequence). Trimming pared 5 bases from V and 3 bases from J, leaving 11 bases between. The CDR3 loop is CASSFTGIYEQYF. CDR3 DNA: TGTGCCAGTAGTTTTACAGGGATCTACGAGCAGTACTTC. The entire variable domain, with the rest obtained from reference TRBV19 and TRBJ2-7, is as follows: DGGITQSPKYLFRKEGQNVTLSCEQNLNHDAMYWYRQDPGQGLRLIYYSQIVNDFQKGDIAEGYSVSREKKESFPLTVTSAQKNPTAFYLCASSFTGIYEQYFGPGTRLTVT.

The J gene is TRBJ2-3, the V gene TRBV25-1; 9 bases fit TRBD2. Trimming took 1 base from V and 5 from J; bases not matched to a gene: 7. This CDR3 region has 16 residues. Germline CDR1 and CDR2: MGHDK and SYGVNS. The CDR3 sequence: CASSEWGGRAGDTQYF. The CDR3 DNA is TGTGCCAGCAGTGAATGGGGCGGGAGGGCCGGAGATACGCAGTATTTT.

This chain links TRBV6-5 with TRBJ1-1; D possibly corresponds to TRBD1 (6 bases). The V end lost 6 bases, the J end lost 3 bases, and 11 bases lay between the germline ends. This CDR3 has 13 amino acids. Germline assignment: CDR1 MNHEY and CDR2 SVGAGI. The CDR3 reads CASRRRQDTEAFF. The CDR3 DNA follows: TGTGCCAGCAGAAGAAGACAGGACACTGAAGCTTTCTTT.

The J gene is TRBJ2-2, the V gene TRBV5-4, with 9 bases that match TRBD2. From germline, CDR1 is SGHNT and CDR2 YYREEE (reference sequence). The junction had 4 bases not matched to a gene; V was cut back by 4 bases and J by 6 bases. The CDR3 is made up of 14 amino acids. CDR3 sequence (DNA): TGTGCCAGCAGCCCGCGGGAGGGTTCCGGGGAGCTGTTTTTT. It specifies CASSPREGSGELFF. Full variable domain (outside the CDR3, taken from reference TRBV5-4 and TRBJ2-2): ETGVTQSPTHLIKTRGQQVTLRCSSQSGHNTVSWYQQALGQGPQFIFQYYREEENGRGNFPPRFSGLQFPNYSSELNVNALELDDSALYLCASSPREGSGELFFGEGSRLTVL.

The CDR3 loop reads CASSSRGSGRNEQYF. CDR3 DNA sequence: TGTGCCAGTAGTTCTCGGGGTAGCGGGAGAAACGAGCAGTACTTC. The chain carries TRBV19 and TRBJ2-7; 9 nucleotides agree with TRBD2. The V segment lost 5 bases and the J segment 5 bases; nucleotides outside the gene matches: 10. The length of the CDR3 is 15 residues. Germline CDR1 is LNHDA and CDR2 is SQIVND (reference sequence).

V and J are TRBV5-1 and TRBJ2-5; 9 nucleotides align to TRBD2. The CDR3 has 16 amino acids. The trim removed 0 bases at V and 5 bases at J, leaving 8 bases unmatched. Germline V gene data show CDR1 as SGHRS and CDR2 as YFSETQ. CDR3 amino acids: CASSLGVNSGSETQYF. The CDR3 DNA follows: TGCGCCAGCAGCTTGGGTGTGAATAGCGGGAGTGAGACCCAGTACTTC.